This T cell receptor (beta chain) comes out of a study of shared clonotypes between healthy human individuals. On the study more broadly: Researchers assigned three CD4 naive, three CD4 memory, two CD8 naive and one CD8 memory plate to each donor. Study findings and constraints: Donor clonotype sharing was expected to depend on sequencing depth. A generally larger estimated richness was seen in naive subsets than in memory subsets.

The ends were cut back, 4 bases at V and 3 bases at J, with 16 bases in the middle. The CDR3 is 15 amino acids. CDR1 is SEHNR, CDR2 FQNEAQ, per germline (reference sequence). A word on this clone: Its antigen is not identified.

Only in-frame clones appear in the TCRdb table, and some are missing; sequencing was by immunoSEQ multiplex PCR. Seen here are about 1,800,000 clones, 85% to 95% observed once, and the top ten hold 1% to 1.5%. Naive CD8 cells comprised CD45RO-negative, CCR7-positively selected cells, excluding terminally differentiated effector memory CD45RA+ cells. The receptor was derived from a man younger than 30 in good health. V and J are TRBV7-9 and TRBJ2-7, with D hard to call. The source material was naive CD8+ T cells sorted from blood. CDR3 sequence reads: CASSSNHMGGYEQYF. The CDR3 coding sequence is TGTGCCAGCAGCTCTAACCATATGGGCGGCTACGAGCAGTACTTC.